Below are 19 T cell receptor beta chains sequenced from a single sample in a study of CD8+CD57+ T cells in acquired aplastic anemia. TCR beta VDJ and CDR3 profiling used genomic DNA as template. Using its own MiXCR run on the reads, TCRdb lists one record per CDR3 protein. This table holds 150,000 to 200,000 distinct CDR3 sequences, roughly 48% found once. CD8+CD57+ cell expansion, shown by flow cytometry, had occurred in the patients selected for sequencing. Input material: sorted CD4+, CD8+, or CD8+CD57+ T cells (not recorded which) from PBMCs. These receptors were obtained from a human donor with aplastic anemia.

This chain uses TRBV7-9 with TRBJ2-3; D is undetermined. CDR1 is SEHNR, CDR2 FQNEAQ, per germline (reference sequence). The CDR3 spans 12 residues. V dropped 5 bases and J dropped 6 bases, with 9 bases sitting between them. The CDR3 bases are TGTGCCAGCAGCACCGACGGGGATACGCAGTATTTT. Its translation is CASSTDGDTQYF. The full variable domain, completed using reference TRBV7-9 and TRBJ2-3, is DTGVSQNPRHKITKRGQNVTFRCDPISEHNRLYWYRQTLGQGPEFLTYFQNEAQLEKSRLLSDRFSAERPKGSFSTLEIQRTEQGDSAMYLCASSTDGDTQYFGPGTRLTVL.

About this clonotype itself: The conserved closing phenylalanine or tryptophan is absent in this CDR3, likely reflecting a read error. This sequence joins TRBV25-1 and TRBJ2-7, with 10 bases aligning to TRBD2. Per the germline V gene, CDR1 is MGHDK and CDR2 is SYGVNS. This CDR3 region has 14 residues. V trimming: 8 bases; J trimming: 0 bases; junction bases outside the gene matches: 4. CDR3 DNA sequence: TGTGCCAGCCGGACTAGCGGAGGCTCCTACGAGCAGTACCTC. It codes for CASRTSGGSYEQYL.

Points on this clonotype: Possible read error: a much larger clone is one base away. The rearrangement uses TRBV6-1 and TRBJ2-7; a possible D gene is TRBD2 (6 bases). The germline V and J ends were trimmed by 8 bases and 6 bases, with 17 bases remaining between them. CDR3 length: 13 residues. In germline, CDR1 is MNHNS, CDR2 SASEGT. The chain's CDR3 is CASSEGLICEQYF. For the CDR3, the DNA is TGTGCCAGCTCTGAGGGACTCATCTGCGAGCAGTACTTC.

This clonotype has at least ten counts. The V call is TRBV19, the J call TRBJ1-1; D is unresolved. The CDR3 has 12 amino acids. The germline V gene has CDR1 LNHDA and CDR2 SQIVND (reference sequence). Trimming took off 3 bases at V and 0 bases at J, with 2 bases between the two ends. The CDR3, as DNA: TGTGCCAGTAGTATTCTGAACACTGAAGCTTTCTTT. Its protein product is CASSILNTEAFF. The complete variable domain, with remaining parts taken from reference TRBV19 and TRBJ1-1, reads DGGITQSPKYLFRKEGQNVTLSCEQNLNHDAMYWYRQDPGQGLRLIYYSQIVNDFQKGDIAEGYSVSREKKESFPLTVTSAQKNPTAFYLCASSILNTEAFFGQGTRLTVV.

This rearrangement joins TRBV7-9 to TRBJ1-1; 8 bases align to TRBD1. The V gene end was trimmed by 7 bases and the J gene end by 1 base; junction bases not matched to a gene: 8. The CDR3 spans 15 residues. Germline V CDR1 and CDR2: SEHNR, FQNEAQ (reference sequence). CDR3 amino acids: CASISVGQGNTEAFF. DNA for the CDR3: TGTGCCAGCATTTCAGTAGGACAGGGGAACACTGAAGCTTTCTTT.

The J gene is TRBJ2-7, the V gene TRBV29-1, with a tentative D call TRBD2 (7 bases). The V gene lost 3 bases and the J gene lost 4 bases, with 13 bases spanning the gap. Germline V lookup: CDR1 SQVTM, CDR2 ANQGSEA. The CDR3 consists of 13 residues. CDR3 sequence (DNA): TGCAGCGTTGACGGGGGAGGGGGGTACGAGCAGTACTTC. It encodes CSVDGGGGYEQYF.

This clonotype was seen once. The genes are TRBV29-1 and TRBJ1-2; a possible D gene is TRBD1 (5 bases). This CDR3 has 12 residues. The V and J ends lost 5 bases and 7 bases respectively, with 14 bases between them. Germline CDR1 and CDR2: SQVTM and ANQGSEA. CDR3 loop: CSVWGGPCGYTF. In nucleotides, the CDR3 is TGCAGCGTTTGGGGGGGTCCCTGTGGCTACACCTTC.

The gene calls are TRBV2 and TRBJ2-5; D gene ambiguous. This CDR3 is 12 amino acids long. V gave up 7 bases and J gave up 1 base, with 7 bases separating them. Germline CDR1 reads SNHLY; CDR2 reads FYNNEI. CDR3 sequence reads: CASTGSQETQYF. CDR3 coding DNA: TGTGCCAGCACAGGCAGCCAAGAGACCCAGTACTTC.

At least ten counts were recorded for this clonotype. The chain links TRBV7-3 to TRBJ2-1; TRBD2 might be the D (7 bases). The CDR3 contains 15 residues. Germline-derived CDR1 and CDR2 are SGHTA and FQGTGA. Deletions cut 0 bases from V and 5 bases from J, with 11 bases between. The CDR3: CASSLTGGGNNEQFF. CDR3 coding DNA: TGTGCCAGCAGCTTAACAGGGGGGGGTAACAATGAGCAGTTCTTC.

Comment on this clonotype: A read error may be the cause here, since a much bigger clone is one base away. V usage is TRBV4-3 and J usage is TRBJ2-7; TRBD1 agrees at 10 bases. CDR1 is LGHNA and CDR2 is YSLEER in the germline V gene. The CDR3 sequence is 15 residues long. V lost 2 bases to trimming and J lost 6 bases; unmatched junction nucleotides: 7. In DNA, the CDR3 is TGCGCCAGCAGCCAATTCCGGGACAGGGGAAGCGAGCAGTACTTC. Translating gives CASSQFRDRGSEQYF.

In the case of this clonotype: The junction departs from the called germline gene at one end, perhaps through a read error. CDR3 in DNA: TGTGCCAGCAGTTACACCCAGGGGGCGTGGGAGACCCGGTGCTTC. Translating it yields CASSYTQGAWETRCF. The chain joins TRBV6-5 to TRBJ2-5, with TRBD1 matching over 8 bases. Germline V gene sequence: CDR1 MNHEY, CDR2 SVGAGI. There are 15 residues in the CDR3.

V is TRBV24-1 and J is TRBJ2-5; D may be TRBD2 (6 bases). Trimming took off 4 bases at V and 1 base at J, with 15 bases between the two ends. The germline CDR1 and CDR2 sequences are KGHDR and SFDVKD. The CDR3 is made up of 16 amino acids. The chain's CDR3 is CATSDRLAGTQETQYF. CDR3 sequence (DNA): TGTGCCACCAGTGACCGGCTGGCGGGGACCCAAGAGACCCAGTACTTC.

This clonotype showed up many times. This rearrangement joins TRBV20-1 to TRBJ2-7, with 7 bases matching TRBD2. Trimming cost V 0 bases and J 11 bases; bases outside gene matches: 13. The germline CDR1 and CDR2 sequences are DFQATT and SNEGSKA (reference sequence). CDR3 size: 14 residues. As DNA, the CDR3 is TGCAGTGCTAGAGAGTCCGGGCTTTTCGCGGGGGAGTACTTC. This sequence encodes CSARESGLFAGEYF.

This chain uses TRBV15 with TRBJ1-3, with 10 bases that match TRBD1. Trimming at V came to 4 bases and at J to 3 bases, leaving 6 bases not matched to a gene. Germline CDR1 is LNHNV and CDR2 is YYDKDF (reference sequence). This CDR3 spans 16 amino acids. DNA for the CDR3: TGTGCCACCAGCACCCGACAGGGGGCTCGTGGAAACACCATATATTTT. Translating it yields CATSTRQGARGNTIYF.

The chain uses TRBV9 and TRBJ1-2; maybe TRBD1 (5 bases). Germline values: CDR1 SGDLS, CDR2 YYNGEE. V was trimmed by 0 bases and J by 0 bases, leaving 12 bases between them. The CDR3 totals 16 residues. The CDR3 coding sequence is TGTGCCAGCAGCGTAGAAACAGGTACAGCTAACTATGGCTACACCTTC. Encoded protein: CASSVETGTANYGYTF.

The chain combines TRBV25-1 with TRBJ1-1, with a tentative D call TRBD1 (5 bases). Looked up from germline, CDR1 is MGHDK and CDR2 is SYGVNS. CDR3 size: 15 residues. V was trimmed by 5 bases and J by 5 bases, leaving 18 bases between them. The CDR3 sequence is CASSPVGQGETEAFF. The CDR3 DNA is TGTGCCAGCAGTCCCGTGGGCCAGGGTGAAACTGAAGCTTTCTTT.

In regard to this clonotype: A read error may produce the germline difference seen at one junction end. This chain links TRBV25-1 with TRBJ2-1, with TRBD1 identical over 8 bases. Germline CDR1 MGHDK, CDR2 SYGVNS. The CDR3 consists of 17 residues. The CDR3, as DNA: TGTGCCAGCAGCGTAGCTACGGTACAGGGGGGCCCAATTGAGCAGCTCTTC. Amino acids: CASSVATVQGGPIEQLF.

The V call is TRBV20-1, the J call TRBJ2-2; TRBD2 agrees at 8 bases. The CDR3 is 14 residues long. With 5 bases clipped from V and 0 bases from J, the junction kept 2 bases outside the gene matches. Per germline, CDR1 DFQATT and CDR2 SNEGSKA (reference sequence). The CDR3 here is CSAPGLANTGELFF. The DNA for the CDR3 is TGCAGTGCTCCGGGACTAGCGAACACCGGGGAGCTGTTTTTT.

The V and J genes are TRBV7-2 and TRBJ1-2, with D perhaps TRBD1 (6 bases). The CDR3 has 15 residues. CDR1 and CDR2 from the germline V gene are SGHTA and FQGNSA. V lost 9 bases, J lost 4 bases, and 21 bases lay in between. CDR3 amino acids: CASSIRGKQVYGYTF. The CDR3, as DNA: TGTGCCAGTAGTATAAGGGGGAAACAGGTCTATGGCTACACCTTC.